The 18 T cell receptor beta chains reported below all come from one sample, sequenced in a study of blood T cell repertoires in COVID-19. Profiling relied on immunoSEQ multiplex PCR, and the TCRdb table lists in-frame clones only, not all of them. The sample lists fewer than 400,000 clones, roughly 85% occurring once. What was sequenced was PBMCs or T cells enriched from blood (not recorded which). The source is a woman aged 25 to 39 who had been exposed to COVID-19.

This clone was seen once. The chain has TRBV18 and TRBJ1-6, with D unclear. Germline values: CDR1 KGHSH, CDR2 LQKENI. The CDR3 consists of 16 residues. Trimming removed 2 bases at V and 5 bases at J, with 13 bases between. CDR3 sequence reads: CASSPRRTANNSPLHF. In nucleotides, the CDR3 is TGTGCCAGCTCACCAAGGAGGACGGCTAATAATTCACCCCTCCACTTT.

This chain joins TRBV9 and TRBJ1-1; D unresolved. The CDR3 sequence is 14 residues long. From germline, CDR1 is SGDLS and CDR2 YYNGEE. Trimming pared 0 bases from V and 0 bases from J, leaving 6 bases between. For the CDR3, the DNA is TGTGCCAGCAGCGTAGACAGAATGAACACTGAAGCTTTCTTT. It specifies CASSVDRMNTEAFF.

There are a few counts of this clone. The V call is TRBV7-2, the J call TRBJ2-3; D might be TRBD1 (7 bases). Deletions cut 5 bases from V and 4 bases from J, with 25 bases between. This CDR3 contains 18 residues. Germline lookup yields CDR1 SGHTA and CDR2 FQGNSA. CDR3 DNA: TGTGCCAGCAGCGCGCGGGTCTTTCAGGGGGGTTCAGCAGATACGCAGTATTTT. It is translated as CASSARVFQGGSADTQYF.

The V call is TRBV7-9, the J call TRBJ1-5; no clear D gene. The CDR3 has 13 residues. Trimming left V 1 base short and J 8 bases short, with 9 bases between. The germline gives CDR1 SEHNR, CDR2 FQNEAQ (reference sequence). The DNA of the CDR3 is TGTGCCAGCAGCTTAGACCCAGTGAAGCCCCAGCATTTT. Amino acid sequence: CASSLDPVKPQHF.

This clone appeared once. V is TRBV18 and J is TRBJ1-4; TRBD1 agrees at 11 bases. CDR1 and CDR2 (germline): KGHSH, LQKENI. V shed 3 bases and J 5 bases; nucleotides not matched to a gene: 2. The CDR3 spans 15 residues. The DNA for the CDR3 is TGTGCCAGCTCACCTCGGACAGGGGGCAATGAAAAACTGTTTTTT. Protein: CASSPRTGGNEKLFF.

This clone was seen a single time. The chain recombines TRBV7-3 with TRBJ1-1; 11 bases align to TRBD1. V gave up 5 bases and J gave up 3 bases; unmatched junction bases: 2. Germline assignment: CDR1 SGHTA and CDR2 FQGTGA. The length of the CDR3 is 14 residues. CDR3: CASSPDRGHTEAFF. DNA for the CDR3: TGTGCCAGCAGCCCGGACAGGGGGCACACTGAAGCTTTCTTT.

The chain links TRBV30 to TRBJ2-7; 8 positions agree with TRBD2. The CDR3 totals 12 residues. In germline, CDR1 is GTSNPN, CDR2 SVGIG (reference sequence). Unmatched junction bases numbered 5, after V lost 8 bases and J lost 2 bases. In DNA, the CDR3 is TGTGCCATGAGTAGCGGGGCCTACGAGCAGTACTTC. It yields the protein CAMSSGAYEQYF.

The V and J genes are TRBV5-5 and TRBJ1-4; no clear D gene. CDR1 is SGHKS, CDR2 YYEKEE, per germline (reference sequence). The CDR3 totals 15 residues. Deletions cut 0 bases from V and 0 bases from J, with 6 bases between. CDR3 sequence: CASSLDSSTNEKLFF. In nucleotides, the CDR3 is TGTGCCAGCAGCTTGGACAGTTCAACTAATGAAAAACTGTTTTTT.

The gene calls are TRBV11-2 and TRBJ2-1; D might be TRBD2 (5 bases). V was shortened by 5 bases and J by 5 bases, with 16 bases between the two germline ends. CDR1 is SGHAT and CDR2 is FQNNGV in the germline V gene. This CDR3 has 15 amino acids. In nucleotides, the CDR3 is TGTGCCAGCAGCCGAGAGCGGACGGCAAACAATGAGCAGTTCTTC. Translated, it gives CASSRERTANNEQFF.

The chain uses TRBV7-8 and TRBJ1-1; 7 bases map to TRBD1. Germline V CDR1 and CDR2: SGHVS, FQNEAQ. The CDR3 consists of 16 residues. Germline trimming cut 5 bases from V and 3 bases from J; bases unmatched to any gene: 12. For the CDR3, the DNA is TGTGCCAGCAGCCCAAGACAGGGCCGGTCGCACACTGAAGCTTTCTTT. It is translated as CASSPRQGRSHTEAFF.

The rearrangement uses TRBV2 and TRBJ2-5; D might be TRBD2 (5 bases). Trimming removed 8 bases from V and 2 bases from J, with 9 bases in between. Germline-derived CDR1 and CDR2 are SNHLY and FYNNEI. This CDR3 is 12 amino acids long. CDR3 protein: CASGSPQETQYF. The CDR3 bases are TGTGCCAGCGGGAGCCCTCAAGAGACCCAGTACTTC.

The chain recombines TRBV5-1 with TRBJ2-1; D gene unclear. Germline lookup yields CDR1 SGHRS and CDR2 YFSETQ. The V end was cut by 2 bases, the J end by 0 bases, with 12 bases between. The CDR3 is 16 amino acids. CDR3 amino acids: CASSFDFLISYNEQFF. The CDR3 nucleotides are TGCGCCAGCAGCTTTGATTTTCTAATCTCCTACAATGAGCAGTTCTTC.

This clone was counted once. For the CDR3, the DNA is TGTGCCAGCAGCTTAGCAGGGAACTCTGGAAACACCATATATTTT. The encoded protein is CASSLAGNSGNTIYF. The V and J genes are TRBV5-8 and TRBJ1-3; weak D call: TRBD1 (5 bases). The V gene lost 2 bases and the J gene lost 0 bases, with 9 bases spanning the gap. The CDR3 consists of 15 residues. Germline V gene sequence: CDR1 SGHTS, CDR2 YDEGEE.

The chain carries TRBV30 and TRBJ1-1; D gene unclear. The germline V gene encodes CDR1 GTSNPN and CDR2 SVGIG (reference sequence). This CDR3 is 16 amino acids long. V was cut by 3 bases and J by 2 bases, with 19 bases left in between. The CDR3 bases are TGTGCCTGGAGCGGATCGGAGGGAAGGCCAAACACTGAAGCTTTCTTT. The encoded protein is CAWSGSEGRPNTEAFF. The whole variable domain, remainder taken from reference TRBV30 and TRBJ1-1, is SQTIHQWPATLVQPVGSPLSLECTVEGTSNPNLYWYRQAAGRGLQLLFYSVGIGQISSEVPQNLSASRPQDRQFILSSKKLLLSDSGFYLCAWSGSEGRPNTEAFFGQGTRLTVV.

In its sample, this clone was seen a few times. The V call is TRBV5-1, the J call TRBJ2-6; D is uncertain. Germline V gene data show CDR1 as SGHRS and CDR2 as YFSETQ. The CDR3 totals 18 residues. Between the trimmed V and J ends, which lost 0 bases and 4 bases, there was a span of 17 bases. The CDR3 region is CASSLDSQVVVGANVLTF. For the CDR3, the DNA is TGCGCCAGCAGCTTGGACTCTCAGGTTGTTGTGGGGGCCAACGTCCTGACTTTC.

The chain links TRBV4-1 to TRBJ1-2; 8 bases align to TRBD1. The germline V gene has CDR1 MGHRA and CDR2 YSYEKL. This CDR3 has 13 residues. Unmatched junction bases numbered 2, after V lost 0 bases and J lost 8 bases. The CDR3 loop reads CASSQDRDRGYTF. The CDR3 DNA follows: TGCGCCAGCAGCCAAGATAGGGACAGGGGCTACACCTTC.

The gene calls are TRBV28 and TRBJ1-2; maybe TRBD1 (6 bases). V was cut by 9 bases and J by 11 bases, with 25 bases left in between. The CDR3 loop spans 14 amino acids. The germline V gene encodes CDR1 MDHEN and CDR2 SYDVKM. The CDR3 here is CASYSTGQLRGYTF. The CDR3, as DNA: TGTGCCAGTTATTCCACCGGACAGCTCAGAGGGTACACCTTC.

CDR3 bases: TGTGCCAGCAGTCCTATTGGGGCCAACGTCCTGACTTTC. It codes for CASSPIGANVLTF. The chain recombines TRBV6-5 with TRBJ2-6; D not resolved. The CDR3 has 13 residues. Germline V gene lookup returns CDR1 MNHEY and CDR2 SVGAGI. V gave up 5 bases and J gave up 3 bases, with 5 bases separating them.